This T cell receptor (beta chain) was recorded in a study of blood T cell repertoires in COVID-19. This CDR3 spans 17 amino acids. Trimming removed 3 bases from V and 2 bases from J; junction bases left unmatched: 12. CDR1 and CDR2 (germline): WSHSY, SAAADI. This clone turned up a few times. The repertoire was sequenced with immunoSEQ multiplex PCR; TCRdb's copy has only in-frame clones and lacks some. The sample holds 52,000 or so clones, about 70% seen once. The J gene is TRBJ1-1, the V gene TRBV10-2; 7 positions match TRBD1. This receptor was taken from a man between 50 and 59 years old with active or convalescent COVID-19. Material: peripheral blood. CDR3: CASSDIPTGTLNTEAFF. CDR3 nucleotides: TGCGCCAGCAGTGATATCCCGACAGGGACGCTCAACACTGAAGCTTTCTTT.